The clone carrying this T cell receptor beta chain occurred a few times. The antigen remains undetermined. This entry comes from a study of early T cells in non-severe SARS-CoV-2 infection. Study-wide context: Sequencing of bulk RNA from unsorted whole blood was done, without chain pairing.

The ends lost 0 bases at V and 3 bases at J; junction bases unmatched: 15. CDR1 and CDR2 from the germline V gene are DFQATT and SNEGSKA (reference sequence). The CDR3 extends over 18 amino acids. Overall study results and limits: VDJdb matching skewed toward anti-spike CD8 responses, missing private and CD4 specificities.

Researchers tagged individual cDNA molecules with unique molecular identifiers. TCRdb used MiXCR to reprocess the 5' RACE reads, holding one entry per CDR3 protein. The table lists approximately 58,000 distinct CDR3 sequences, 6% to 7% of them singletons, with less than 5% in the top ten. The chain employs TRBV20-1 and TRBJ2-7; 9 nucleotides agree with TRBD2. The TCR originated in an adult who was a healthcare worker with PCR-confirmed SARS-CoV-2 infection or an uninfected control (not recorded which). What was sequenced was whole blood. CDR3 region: CSARDESRTGLAIYEQYF. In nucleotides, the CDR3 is TGCAGTGCTAGAGATGAATCAAGGACGGGACTAGCCATCTACGAGCAGTACTTC.